The next 5 T cell receptor beta chains were all read from a single sample in a study of CD8 T cells in ankylosing spondylitis. TCRdb passed the 5' RACE reads through MiXCR, listing each CDR3 protein once. The table records 200,000 to 300,000 distinct CDR3 sequences, about 10% of them present only once. The sequenced sample was blood, either unsorted or a sorted T cell fraction (not recorded which). All receptors derive from a male donor with ankylosing spondylitis or in good health (not recorded which).

This clonotype was counted between two and nine times. The chain has TRBV27 and TRBJ2-2; no clear D gene. CDR1 and CDR2 from the germline V gene are MNHEY and SMNVEV (reference sequence). Trimming took off 7 bases at V and 8 bases at J, with 11 bases between the two ends. The CDR3 totals 12 residues. The DNA of the CDR3 is TGTGCCAGCATTACTCCCTTAGGGGAGCTGTTTTTT. Its protein is CASITPLGELFF.

V gene TRBV3-1 combines with J gene TRBJ1-1; 8 nucleotides agree with TRBD1. Looked up from germline, CDR1 is LGHDT and CDR2 is YNNKEL (reference sequence). With 5 bases clipped from V and 6 bases from J, the junction kept 8 bases outside the gene matches. This CDR3 has 14 amino acids. The CDR3 is CASSNRGKWAEAFF. The CDR3 bases are TGTGCCAGCAGCAACAGGGGGAAGTGGGCTGAAGCTTTCTTT.

CDR3 coding DNA: TGCGCCAGCAGCTTACAGGGCTCTAAAGAGACCCAGTACTTC. It specifies CASSLQGSKETQYF. The chain uses TRBV5-1 and TRBJ2-5; possible D gene TRBD1, 6 bases. The CDR3 sequence is 14 residues long. The V end lost 2 bases, the J end lost 3 bases, and 11 bases lay between the germline ends. In germline, CDR1 is SGHRS, CDR2 YFSETQ.

In this sample, this clonotype turned up many times. This chain joins TRBV15 and TRBJ1-1; 7 nucleotides agree with TRBD1. V was clipped by 5 bases and J by 7 bases; unmatched bases: 7. This CDR3 comprises 13 residues. CDR1 and CDR2 from the germline V gene are LNHNV and YYDKDF (reference sequence). The CDR3 DNA reads TGTGCCACCAGCCTTCAGGGGGGCCGTGAAGCTTTCTTT. This gives the protein CATSLQGGREAFF.

At least ten counts were recorded for this clonotype. This chain uses TRBV9 with TRBJ2-1; D unclear. V dropped 4 bases and J dropped 0 bases, with 14 bases sitting between them. The germline V gene has CDR1 SGDLS and CDR2 YYNGEE. CDR3 length equals 16 residues. CDR3 protein: CASSWGSTRSYNEQFF. CDR3 DNA sequence: TGTGCCAGCAGCTGGGGAAGCACTCGCTCCTACAATGAGCAGTTCTTC.